This is a list of T cell receptor beta chains from one sample in a study of post-analysis software for immune sequencing data. TCRdb recomputed calls from the PCR reads with MiXCR, one row per CDR3 protein. The sample lists hundreds of thousands of distinct CDR3 sequences; 30% to 40% were seen once. Sequenced input: blood. Receptor source: a girl aged 2 to 10 with multiple sclerosis. CDR3s include the opening cysteine and the closing phenylalanine or tryptophan. A D gene is named only where the DNA matches it firmly. Some rows mark clone size as missing; the rest say once, few, many or name a class of expanded clone.

size	V	length	J	D	DNA	CDR3
NA	TRBV10-3	15	TRBJ2-3	TRBD1	TGTGCCATCAGCAAGGACAGGGGAGGGACAGATACGCAGTATTTT	CAISKDRGGTDTQYF
few	TRBV10-3	16	TRBJ2-3	NA	TGTGCCATCAGTGAGTCGCAGGAAAGGGTCGGAGATACGCAGTATTTT	CAISESQERVGDTQYF
NA	TRBV5-1	15	TRBJ1-5	TRBD1	TGCGCCAGCAGCTTGGCAGGGGGAGAGCATCAGCCCCAGCATTTT	CASSLAGGEHQPQHF
NA	TRBV20-1	13	TRBJ1-4	TRBD1	TGCAGTGCTACCAGGGGGCCTAATGAAAAACTGTTTTTT	CSATRGPNEKLFF
NA	TRBV7-9	15	TRBJ1-1	NA	TGTGCCAGCAGCTCCATCGGGGGGGTGAACACTGAAGCTTTCTTT	CASSSIGGVNTEAFF
few	TRBV5-1	15	TRBJ2-7	NA	TGCGCCAGCAGCTTGGCCCTGACGGAGACCTACGAGCAGTACTTC	CASSLALTETYEQYF
NA	TRBV29-1	14	TRBJ2-5	NA	TGCAGCGTTGAAGGACAGGTTTTTGCGAAGACCCAGTACTTC	CSVEGQVFAKTQYF
NA	TRBV4-3	18	TRBJ2-7	NA	TGCGCCAGCAGCCAAACCACCACTAGGCTCGCTGCTTACAATGAGCAGTACTTC	CASSQTTTRLAAYNEQYF
NA	TRBV29-1	13	TRBJ2-2	NA	TGCAGCGTTGGGACAGTGAACACCGGGGAGCTGTTTTTT	CSVGTVNTGELFF
NA	TRBV29-1	14	TRBJ2-5	NA	TGCAGCGTTCTCTCAGCGGTAGCGGAAGAGACCCAGTACTTC	CSVLSAVAEETQYF
NA	TRBV29-1	16	TRBJ2-7	TRBD2	TGCAGCGTTGCTAGCGGGAGTGGGAAATTCACCTACGAGCAGTACTTC	CSVASGSGKFTYEQYF
NA	TRBV7-8	17	TRBJ2-7	TRBD2	TGTGCCAGCAGCATAAGGACTAGCGGGAGGGTCGAACACGAGCAGTACTTC	CASSIRTSGRVEHEQYF
NA	TRBV28	14	TRBJ1-5	NA	TGTGCCAGCAGTCCCCCACAGGCGGATCAGCCCCAGCATTTT	CASSPPQADQPQHF
once	TRBV2	13	TRBJ2-1	TRBD2	TGTGCCAGCAGGGTAGCGGGGGGGAATGAGCAGTTCTTC	CASRVAGGNEQFF
NA	TRBV3-1	14	TRBJ1-2	TRBD1	TGTGCCAGCACCCCCGGGACAGGGAAGAATGGCTACACCTTC	CASTPGTGKNGYTF
few	TRBV7-6	10	TRBJ1-6	NA	TGTGCCAGCAGCTGCGAACCCCTCCACTTT	CASSCEPLHF
few	TRBV3-1	14	TRBJ2-1	TRBD2	TGTGCCAGCAACCAGCGGGGGGGCGGCGATGAGCAGTTCTTC	CASNQRGGGDEQFF
NA	TRBV9	15	TRBJ1-5	NA	TGTGCCAGCAGCCGTGAGGGGCTTTGGAATCAGCCCCAGCATTTT	CASSREGLWNQPQHF
NA	TRBV10-3	13	TRBJ2-7	NA	TGTGCCACCGGGGGACCTTCCTCCTACGAGCAGTACTTC	CATGGPSSYEQYF
NA	TRBV5-1	14	TRBJ2-6	NA	TGCGCCAGCAGCTTGGATAAGAACCCCAACGTCCTGACTTTC	CASSLDKNPNVLTF
NA	TRBV5-1	13	TRBJ2-5	NA	TGCGCCAGCAGCTTATCAGGGGAAGAGACCCAGTACTTC	CASSLSGEETQYF
NA	TRBV7-6	17	TRBJ1-4	NA	TGTGCCAGCAGCTTAGTTGGGTACAGGGCCGATAATGAAAAACTGTTTTTT	CASSLVGYRADNEKLFF
few	TRBV29-1	13	TRBJ2-1	NA	TGCAGCGGGTGGGCAGGGATGTACAATGAGCAGTTCTTC	CSGWAGMYNEQFF
once	TRBV3-1	19	TRBJ2-5	TRBD2	TGTGCCAGCAGCCAAGATGGCCTAGCGGGCGGCACACCTCAAGGGACCCAGTACTTC	CASSQDGLAGGTPQGTQYF
NA	TRBV4-3	16	TRBJ2-7	TRBD2	TGCGCCAGCAGCCAAGTCTCCTTAGCGGGAGGAAACGAGCAGTACTTC	CASSQVSLAGGNEQYF
NA	TRBV14	15	TRBJ2-7	NA	TGTGCCAGCAGCCGACCCGGGACCGCCTCCTACGAGCAGTACTTC	CASSRPGTASYEQYF
NA	TRBV20-1	13	TRBJ2-1	TRBD1	TGCAGTGCTCGAGGGACAGGGAGGCATGAGCAGTTCTTC	CSARGTGRHEQFF
NA	TRBV6-4	14	TRBJ2-4	NA	TGTATCAAGACGGCTCTACTAGCCAAAAACATTCAGTACTTC	CIKTALLAKNIQYF
few	TRBV4-1	12	TRBJ1-1	NA	TGCGCCAGCAGCCAAGGGGGCGGTGAAGCTTTCTTT	CASSQGGGEAFF
NA	TRBV28	14	TRBJ2-1	TRBD1	TGTGCCAGCAGCTGGGACAGGGACTACAATGAGCAGTTCTTC	CASSWDRDYNEQFF
NA	TRBV6-1	14	TRBJ2-3	NA	TGTGCCAGCAGTGAATCGCCTAGGGGAGATACGCAGTATTTT	CASSESPRGDTQYF
few	TRBV7-3	16	TRBJ2-7	NA	TGTGCCAGCAGCTTATCGACGGGGTCTGGTACCTACGAGCAGTACTTC	CASSLSTGSGTYEQYF
few	TRBV5-1	18	TRBJ2-1	TRBD1	TGCGCCAGCAGCCGCTCTATGACAGGGCTCAGGGATTGGGATGAGCAGTTCTTC	CASSRSMTGLRDWDEQFF
NA	TRBV6-2/TRBV6-3	16	TRBJ1-5	NA	TGTGCCAGCAGTGTTACGGGTGGACCTAGCAATCAGCCCCAGCATTTT	CASSVTGGPSNQPQHF
NA	TRBV20-1	15	TRBJ2-4	NA	TGCAGTGCTAGAAAGGCAGGGCAAGCCAAAAACATTCAGTACTTC	CSARKAGQAKNIQYF
few	TRBV10-3	12	TRBJ1-2	TRBD1	TGTGCCATCAGCGACAGGGGGTATGGCTACACCTTC	CAISDRGYGYTF
few	TRBV10-3	14	TRBJ1-5	TRBD1	TGTGCCACCGGAGGGCAGGGGGCCGGTCAGCCCCAGCATTTT	CATGGQGAGQPQHF
few	TRBV5-1	16	TRBJ2-3	NA	TGCGCCAGCAGCCAAAAGACGTCATCAGGAGCAGATACGCAGTATTTT	CASSQKTSSGADTQYF
NA	TRBV4-1	17	TRBJ2-1	TRBD2	TGCGCCAGCAGCCAAGAAGTAGGACTAGCGGGGGGGAATGAGCAGTTCTTC	CASSQEVGLAGGNEQFF
few	TRBV5-1	17	TRBJ2-1	TRBD2	TGCGCCAGCAGCTTGGCCGGGACTAGCGACTACTACAATGAGCAGTTCTTC	CASSLAGTSDYYNEQFF
NA	TRBV4-1	15	TRBJ2-3	NA	TGCGCCAGCAGCCAAGCGGACATGGGCGCAGATACGCAGTATTTT	CASSQADMGADTQYF
few	TRBV3-1	15	TRBJ2-7	TRBD2	TGTGCCAGCAGCCTCGGGGCCCTAGCGGTCTACGAGCAGTACTTC	CASSLGALAVYEQYF
few	TRBV14	17	TRBJ2-5	TRBD2	TGTGCCAGTAGCGAAGGGTCAGCGGGAGCCCGCCAAGAGACCCAGTACTTC	CASSEGSAGARQETQYF
few	TRBV12-3/TRBV12-4	13	TRBJ1-1	NA	TGTGCCAGCAGTTTCGTTGTACAGTTTGAAGCTTTCTTT	CASSFVVQFEAFF
few	TRBV6-5	15	TRBJ2-1	NA	TGTGCCAGCAGTTACGTCATTTTTGGGGGCAATGAGCAGTTCTTC	CASSYVIFGGNEQFF
NA	TRBV29-1	13	TRBJ2-5	NA	TGCAGCGTCCGAAGCCGGGACAAAGAGACCCAGTACTTC	CSVRSRDKETQYF
NA	TRBV2	12	TRBJ2-7	NA	TGTGCCAGCAGTGAACGCACCTACGAGCAGTACTTC	CASSERTYEQYF
NA	TRBV6-5	14	TRBJ1-1	NA	TGTGCCAGCAGTGCCAACGGGGGGAGCACTGAAGCTTTCTTT	CASSANGGSTEAFF
NA	TRBV7-2	12	TRBJ2-5	TRBD1	TGTGCCAGCAGCCCGGACAGGGAGACCCAGTACTTC	CASSPDRETQYF
NA	TRBV5-1	16	TRBJ2-3	TRBD2	TGCGCCAGCAGCCACCGACTAGCGGGAGATACAGATACGCAGTATTTT	CASSHRLAGDTDTQYF
once	TRBV5-1	13	TRBJ2-5	NA	TGCGCCAGCAGCTCGGGACGGCGGGAGACCCAGTACTTC	CASSSGRRETQYF
NA	TRBV4-2	16	TRBJ2-7	TRBD1	TGTGCCAGCAGCCAGCGACGGGACAGGGATTCCTACGAGCAGTACTTC	CASSQRRDRDSYEQYF
NA	TRBV21-1	12	TRBJ2-7	NA	TGTGCCAGCAAGCGACCCGAGGACGAGCAGTACTTC	CASKRPEDEQYF
NA	TRBV18	13	TRBJ2-3	NA	TGTGCCAGCTCACCGAAGATAACAGATACGCAGTATTTT	CASSPKITDTQYF
few	TRBV2	15	TRBJ1-2	TRBD1	TGTGCCAGCAGTTCCCGGACAGGGGGCGCCGGTGGCTACACCTTC	CASSSRTGGAGGYTF
NA	TRBV28	14	TRBJ1-5	NA	TGTGCCAGCAGTTGGCGGCAGACCGATCAGCCCCAGCATTTT	CASSWRQTDQPQHF
NA	TRBV27	13	TRBJ2-5	NA	TGTGCCAGCAGTTTATCGAAGGTCGGGGAGCAGTACTTC	CASSLSKVGEQYF
NA	TRBV12-3/TRBV12-4	15	TRBJ2-3	NA	TGTGCCAGCAGTGCTGACAGGAAAAGCACAGATACGCAGTATTTT	CASSADRKSTDTQYF
NA	TRBV5-1	14	TRBJ2-7	TRBD1	TGCGCCAGCAGCGTACCAGGGGGCACCGGAACCTTGTACTTC	CASSVPGGTGTLYF